The 19 T cell receptor beta chains in this list originate from one sample, sequenced in a study of neurological immune-mediated disorders. From the 5' RACE reads, TCRdb called clonotypes with MiXCR, one entry per CDR3 protein. This table holds around 44,000 distinct CDR3 sequences, approximately 14% found once. The sequenced material came from CD4+ T cells from blood. The receptors here all came from a woman aged 60-75 years with HTLV-1-associated myelopathy (HAM/TSP).

This clonotype was detected many times. V usage is TRBV3-1 and J usage is TRBJ2-1; the D gene could be TRBD1 or TRBD2 (5 bases each). This CDR3 is 14 amino acids long. V lost 2 bases and J 9 bases, leaving 14 bases between the germline ends. Looked up from germline, CDR1 is LGHDT and CDR2 is YNNKEL (reference sequence). CDR3 nucleotide sequence: TGTGCCAGCAGCCAACTCGAGGGGTTCGGTGAGCAGTTCTTC. Translating gives CASSQLEGFGEQFF.

At least ten counts were recorded for this clonotype. The chain carries TRBV20-1 and TRBJ1-5, with 7 bases that match TRBD1. Germline assignment: CDR1 DFQATT and CDR2 SNEGSKA (reference sequence). This CDR3 contains 17 residues. Unmatched junction bases numbered 11, after V lost 3 bases and J lost 0 bases. CDR3 protein: CSARDRLYSYSNQPQHF. The CDR3 DNA is TGCAGTGCTAGGGACAGGCTATACTCTTATAGCAATCAGCCCCAGCATTTT.

This clonotype has ten or more counts. The chain combines TRBV7-6 with TRBJ2-2; 11 positions agree with TRBD2. Germline V gene data show CDR1 as SGHVS and CDR2 as FNYEAQ. CDR3 length equals 16 residues. Trimming at V came to 5 bases and at J to 3 bases, leaving 5 bases not matched to a gene. For the CDR3, the DNA is TGTGCCAGCAGCCAGACTAGCGGGGTCTACACCGGGGAGCTGTTTTTT. Translated, it gives CASSQTSGVYTGELFF.

This clonotype appeared many times. The gene calls are TRBV20-1 and TRBJ1-2, with D unclear. Per germline, CDR1 DFQATT and CDR2 SNEGSKA (reference sequence). The CDR3 is 14 amino acids. With 3 bases removed from V and 8 bases from J, the gap between germline ends came to 19 bases. The CDR3 protein is CSASTNSLLSGYTF. In DNA form, the CDR3 reads TGCAGTGCTAGCACCAATTCACTACTCTCAGGCTACACCTTC.

This clonotype was picked up many times. The chain carries TRBV20-1 and TRBJ1-1; the match to TRBD1 covers 9 bases. CDR1 is DFQATT, CDR2 SNEGSKA, per germline (reference sequence). The CDR3 runs to 13 residues. After removal of 5 bases from V and 6 bases from J, the junction contained 7 bases not matched to a gene. The CDR3 sequence is CSAYGQGSAEAFF. In DNA form, the CDR3 reads TGCAGTGCTTACGGACAGGGGTCGGCTGAAGCTTTCTTT.

The V and J genes are TRBV5-1 and TRBJ1-2, with 10 bases fitting TRBD1. The CDR3 length is 15 residues. The trim removed 1 base at V and 6 bases at J, leaving 6 bases unmatched. Germline V CDR1 and CDR2: SGHRS, YFSETQ. The CDR3 protein is CASSLMGQGSDGYTF. CDR3 sequence (DNA): TGCGCCAGCAGCTTGATGGGACAGGGGTCTGATGGCTACACCTTC.

Ten or more counts support this clonotype. The rearrangement links TRBV5-1 to TRBJ2-3, with D unclear. The germline V gene has CDR1 SGHRS and CDR2 YFSETQ. V lost 4 bases, J lost 1 base, and 7 bases lay in between. CDR3 length equals 13 residues. The CDR3 nucleotides read TGCGCCAGCAGCCCCTCCGGCACAGATACGCAGTATTTT. This gives the protein CASSPSGTDTQYF.

This clonotype was found many times. The CDR3 nucleotides read TGCGCCAGCAGCTTGGAACCGGGACAGGTGTCCTACGAGCAGTACTTC. Translated, it gives CASSLEPGQVSYEQYF. The J gene is TRBJ2-7, the V gene TRBV5-1; 8 bases are shared with TRBD1. Germline lookup yields CDR1 SGHRS and CDR2 YFSETQ. The CDR3 totals 16 residues. Germline trimming cut 0 bases from V and 1 base from J; bases unmatched to any gene: 6.

This clonotype was detected ten times or more. This chain connects TRBV18 to TRBJ2-7, with 14 bases identical to TRBD2. Per the germline V gene, CDR1 is KGHSH and CDR2 is LQKENI. The junction had 4 bases not matched to a gene; V was cut back by 4 bases and J by 2 bases. This CDR3 is built from 16 residues. The CDR3 region is CASSRRLAGGTYEQYF. The CDR3 bases are TGTGCCAGCTCACGCAGACTAGCGGGGGGGACCTACGAGCAGTACTTC.

This chain's CDR3 is CASTGELFF. The CDR3 DNA reads TGCGCCAGCACCGGGGAGCTGTTTTTT. J is TRBJ2-2 and V is TRBV5-1; D uncertain. Trimming left V 6 bases short and J 6 bases short, with 0 bases between. CDR1 is SGHRS and CDR2 is YFSETQ in the germline V gene. This CDR3 is 9 amino acids long.

This clonotype was seen many times. The CDR3 loop is CASSLLRASGGPQYF. DNA of the CDR3: TGTGCCAGCAGCTTATTGAGGGCTAGCGGGGGCCCTCAGTACTTC. The chain carries TRBV7-8 and TRBJ2-7; 10 bases agree with TRBD2. Germline CDR1 SGHVS, CDR2 FQNEAQ. The CDR3 consists of 15 residues. J lost 10 bases, V lost 2 bases, and 11 bases had no gene match.

The genes are TRBV3-1 and TRBJ2-3; 7 bases match TRBD1. The CDR3 sequence is 12 residues long. After removal of 4 bases from V and 11 bases from J, the junction contained 6 bases not matched to a gene. The V gene's germline CDR1 is LGHDT and CDR2 YNNKEL (reference sequence). In DNA, the CDR3 is TGTGCCAGCAGCCCCACAGGGGAATTGCAGTATTTT. It yields the protein CASSPTGELQYF.

This clonotype has just a few counts. The chain links TRBV7-2 to TRBJ2-3, with 7 bases that match TRBD2. This CDR3 spans 13 amino acids. Germline assignment: CDR1 SGHTA and CDR2 FQGNSA. Losses at the gene ends were 7 bases for V and 2 bases for J; bases not matched to a gene: 3. CDR3 residues: CASMRETTDTQYF. CDR3 nucleotides: TGTGCCAGCATGCGGGAGACCACAGATACGCAGTATTTT.

The table lists this clonotype with many counts. The V call is TRBV20-1, the J call TRBJ2-7; D may correspond to TRBD1 or TRBD2 (5 bases each). Germline V CDR1 and CDR2: DFQATT, SNEGSKA (reference sequence). This CDR3 contains 13 residues. The V and J ends lost 3 bases and 5 bases respectively, with 14 bases between them. As DNA, the CDR3 is TGCAGTGCTAGCGGGGCCGGTCGGGACGAGCAGTACTTC. Translated: CSASGAGRDEQYF.

The chain joins TRBV13 to TRBJ1-3; maybe TRBD1 (6 bases). This CDR3 comprises 15 residues. Looked up from germline, CDR1 is PRHDT and CDR2 is FYEKMQ (reference sequence). The ends were cut back, 10 bases at V and 2 bases at J, with 18 bases in the middle. The CDR3 DNA reads TGTGCCATGGGCCCCGGGACACGGGCTGGAAACACCATATATTTT. This codes for CAMGPGTRAGNTIYF.

This clonotype showed up many times. The chain joins TRBV9 to TRBJ2-2; TRBD2 matches at 8 bases. Germline V gene data show CDR1 as SGDLS and CDR2 as YYNGEE. The CDR3 consists of 17 residues. Trimming at V came to 3 bases and at J to 8 bases, leaving 15 bases not matched to a gene. Here the CDR3 DNA reads TGTGCCAGCAGCGCTCATCCGGGGGGGGGAACACCGGGGGAGCTGTTTTTT. This encodes CASSAHPGGGTPGELFF.

This clonotype was observed at least ten times. The chain couples TRBV7-9 to TRBJ1-1, with a weak D call TRBD1 (5 bases). CDR1 is SEHNR and CDR2 is FQNEAQ in the germline V gene (reference sequence). V gave up 5 bases and J gave up 5 bases, with 18 bases separating them. The CDR3 length is 15 residues. Written as DNA, the CDR3 is TGTGCCAGCAGCCGAGTGAGGGGTGAGGGAACTGAAGCTTTCTTT. Its translation: CASSRVRGEGTEAFF.

This clonotype was recorded many times. The CDR3 spells CASRPDSNYGYTF. The CDR3 region has the DNA TGTGCCAGCAGGCCGGACAGCAACTATGGCTACACCTTC. V gene TRBV6-5 combines with J gene TRBJ1-2, with D perhaps TRBD1 (6 bases). The CDR3 runs 13 residues. V shed 6 bases and J shed 2 bases, with 10 bases lying between them. Germline loops: CDR1 MNHEY, CDR2 SVGAGI.

This clonotype has a count of ten or more. The chain has TRBV20-1 and TRBJ2-4; 9 nucleotides match TRBD2. The germline gives CDR1 DFQATT, CDR2 SNEGSKA (reference sequence). The CDR3 length is 17 residues. J gave up 0 bases and V 2 bases, and 8 bases lay outside the gene matches. The chain's CDR3 is CSARTVAGDLAKNIQYF. As DNA, the CDR3 is TGCAGTGCTAGAACGGTAGCGGGGGATCTAGCCAAAAACATTCAGTACTTC.